The clone carrying this T cell receptor beta chain appeared once. Antigen unknown. This sample stems from a study of OX40 agonist ivuxolimab in advanced cancers. Study overall: Clinicians treated patients with ivuxolimab, an agonistic anti-OX40 (CD134) antibody. The patients received ivuxolimab by intravenous route every 2 weeks at 0.01 to 10 mg/kg. Study results and limitations: CD4+ and CD8+ T cells in blood underwent clonal expansion by week 6 at 0.1 to 3.0 mg/kg.

Assay used: immunoSEQ multiplex PCR; TCRdb lists only in-frame clones, some missing. The table lists tens of thousands of clones, 83% of them singletons. The length of the CDR3 is 17 residues. V trimming: 0 bases; J trimming: 5 bases; junction bases outside the gene matches: 9. From germline, CDR1 is SGHNT and CDR2 YYREEE (reference sequence). Excluded were patients having autoimmune disease history or systemic immunosuppression. The J gene is TRBJ2-5, the V gene TRBV5-4, with 11 bases fitting TRBD2. Sequencing was performed on CD4+ or CD8+ T cells sorted from blood, taken in a trial of the OX40 agonist ivuxolimab. The receptor comes from an adult with an advanced solid tumor such as melanoma, head and neck, liver or kidney cancer. The CDR3 reads CASSLGLAGGPKETQYF. The CDR3 DNA reads TGTGCCAGCAGCTTGGGTTTAGCGGGGGGGCCTAAGGAGACCCAGTACTTC.